This paragraph reports one T cell receptor beta chain. Per the original methods: Reference gene primer amplification in the assay estimated nucleated cell counts. Data came from immunoSEQ multiplex PCR; TCRdb stores just in-frame clones and leaves some out. D and trimming were read from the DNA, whereas the V and J calls and clone size are those reported in that table. Among around 65,000 clones listed, roughly 79% were seen once. These data originate in a study of blood T cell repertoires in COVID-19. In the study overall: COVID-19 samples, acute and convalescent, were from the United States, Italy and Spain. From T cells, B-cell-depleted T cells, or PBMCs came the material, which was cDNA or gDNA.

The CDR3 covers 14 residues. The V end lost 7 bases, the J end lost 3 bases, and 13 bases lay between the germline ends. The germline V gene has CDR1 MNHEY and CDR2 SVGAGI. The chain uses TRBV6-5 and TRBJ1-5, with D perhaps TRBD1 (5 bases). The source of this sequence is a man between 60 and 75 years old with acute or convalescent COVID-19. Input material: peripheral blood. The CDR3 DNA sequence: TGTGCCAGCACTACCCCGGGACTCAATCAGCCCCAGCATTTT. Its protein product is CASTTPGLNQPQHF.